This TCR beta chain was identified in a study of regulatory T cells in long-lasting Graves disease. General study results and limits: TCR diversity was lower in persistent Graves' patients (versus newly diagnosed ones). Persistent disease was associated with favored TRBV28 usage and with favored use of TRBJ1-2 and TRBJ2-5.

V shed 5 bases and J shed 2 bases, with 18 bases lying between them. The CDR3 is 16 amino acids. Germline V CDR1 and CDR2: MNHEY, SMNVEV (reference sequence). Relying on iRepertoire HTBI primers and Arm-PCR of CDR3 regions, the team built TCR beta libraries. MiXCR was run by TCRdb on the multiplex PCR reads, yielding one entry per CDR3 protein. The table has 500,000 or so distinct CDR3 sequences, 16% seen once. Of note for this clonotype: What it recognizes is unknown.

Indicated time point: newly diagnosed GD, antithyroid drugs for less than 3 months. Extracted RNA from PBMCs served as the source of the TCR library. The sample was also linked to a second study, of T cells in Graves' hyperthyroidism and ophthalmopathy.

The TCR comes from a man aged 40-49 years with Graves disease. This specimen was peripheral blood mononuclear cells (PBMCs), taken at new diagnosis, from a patient treated with antithyroid drugs. The chain carries TRBV27 and TRBJ1-2; perhaps TRBD1 as D (5 bases). The DNA of the CDR3 is TGTGCCAGCAGTCCACGGGCTCCGGGGCCAAACTATGGCTACACCTTC. This encodes CASSPRAPGPNYGYTF.